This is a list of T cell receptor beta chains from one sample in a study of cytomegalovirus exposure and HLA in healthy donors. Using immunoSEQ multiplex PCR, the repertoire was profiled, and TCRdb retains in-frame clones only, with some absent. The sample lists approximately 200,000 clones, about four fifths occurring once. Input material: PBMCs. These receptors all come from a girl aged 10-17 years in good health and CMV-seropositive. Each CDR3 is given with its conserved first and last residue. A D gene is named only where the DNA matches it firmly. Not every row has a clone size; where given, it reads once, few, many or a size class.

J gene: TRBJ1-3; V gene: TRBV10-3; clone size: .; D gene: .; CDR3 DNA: TGTGCCATCCGGGAAGGAGGAAACACCATATATTTT; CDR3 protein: CAIREGGNTIYF
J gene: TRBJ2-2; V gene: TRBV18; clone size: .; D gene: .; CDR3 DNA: TGTGCCAGCTCACCGTTAGCAACCGGGGAGCTGTTTTTT; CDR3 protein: CASSPLATGELFF
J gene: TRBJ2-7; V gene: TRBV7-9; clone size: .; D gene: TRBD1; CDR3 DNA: TGTGCCAGCAGCTATCGGGACAGGGGAACCTACGAGCAGTACTTC; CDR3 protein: CASSYRDRGTYEQYF
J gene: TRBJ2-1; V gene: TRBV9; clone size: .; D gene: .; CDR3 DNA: TGTGCCAGCACCCCCGCCCCGGTTCGTGCCTACAATGAGCAGTTCTTC; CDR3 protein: CASTPAPVRAYNEQFF
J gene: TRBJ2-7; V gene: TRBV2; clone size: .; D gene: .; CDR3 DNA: TGTGCCAGCACCGGCCCCGTGGGAGCAACACTCTCCTACGAGCAGTACTTC; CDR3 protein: CASTGPVGATLSYEQYF
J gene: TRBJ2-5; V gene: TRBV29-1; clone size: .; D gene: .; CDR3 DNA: TGCAGCGCTTCGGGTTCTAAAAGGGAGACCCAGTACTTC; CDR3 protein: CSASGSKRETQYF
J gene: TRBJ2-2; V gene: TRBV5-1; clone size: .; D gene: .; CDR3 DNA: TGCGCCAGCAGCTTGGGGGGAGCCGGGGAGCTGTTTTTT; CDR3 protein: CASSLGGAGELFF
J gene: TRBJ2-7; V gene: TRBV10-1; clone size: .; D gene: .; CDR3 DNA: TGCGCCAGCAGTGACGGCTACGAGCAGTACTTC; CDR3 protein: CASSDGYEQYF
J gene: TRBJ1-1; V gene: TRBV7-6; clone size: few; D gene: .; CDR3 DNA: TGTGCCAGCAGCCAGCAGGAAAACACTGAAGCTTTCTTT; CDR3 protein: CASSQQENTEAFF
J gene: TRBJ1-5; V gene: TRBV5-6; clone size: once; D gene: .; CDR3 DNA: TGTGCCAGCAGCTCTCTGCGGGGGGGAAATAGCAATCAGCCCCAGCATTTT; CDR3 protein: CASSSLRGGNSNQPQHF
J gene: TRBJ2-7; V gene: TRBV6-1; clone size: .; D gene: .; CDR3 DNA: TGTGCCAGCAGTGACGGGGTAAGCTACGAGCAGTACTTC; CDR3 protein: CASSDGVSYEQYF
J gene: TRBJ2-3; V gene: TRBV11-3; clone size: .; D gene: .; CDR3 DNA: TGTGCCAGCAGCTCCTCCCAGGGCAGCACAGATACGCAGTATTTT; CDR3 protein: CASSSSQGSTDTQYF
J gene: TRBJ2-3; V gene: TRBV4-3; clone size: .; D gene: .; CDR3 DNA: TGCGCCAGCAGGGGGTGGACGCGGGACACAGATACGCAGTATTTT; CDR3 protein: CASRGWTRDTDTQYF
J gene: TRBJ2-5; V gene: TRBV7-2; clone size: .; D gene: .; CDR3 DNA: TGTGCCAGCAGCCCCCCCCGAGAGACCCAGTACTTC; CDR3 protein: CASSPPRETQYF
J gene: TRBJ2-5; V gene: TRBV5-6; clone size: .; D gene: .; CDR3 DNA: TGTGCCAGCAGCTCGTACCGAGGACTGGGGACCCAGTACTTC; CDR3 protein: CASSSYRGLGTQYF
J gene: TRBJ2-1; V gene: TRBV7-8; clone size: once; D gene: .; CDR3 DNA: TGTGCCAGCAGCTTAGGGGGGCAGGGTGCTCAAGTAATGAATGAGCAGTTCTTC; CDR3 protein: CASSLGGQGAQVMNEQFF
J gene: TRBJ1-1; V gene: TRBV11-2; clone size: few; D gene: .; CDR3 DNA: TGTGCCAGCAGCTCCCCAAGACAGCGGAACACTGAAGCTTTCTTT; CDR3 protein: CASSSPRQRNTEAFF
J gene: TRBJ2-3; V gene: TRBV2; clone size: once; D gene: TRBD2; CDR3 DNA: TGTGCCAGCAGAGGCGGGGGGTACACAGATACGCAGTATTTT; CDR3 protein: CASRGGGYTDTQYF
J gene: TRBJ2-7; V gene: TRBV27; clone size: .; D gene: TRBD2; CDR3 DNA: TGTGCCAGCAGTAACGGGAGGGTCTACGAGCAGTACTTC; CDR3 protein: CASSNGRVYEQYF
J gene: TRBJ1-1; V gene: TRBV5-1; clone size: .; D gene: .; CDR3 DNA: TGCGCCAGCAGTTCCCAGGGGACCACTGAAGCTTTCTTT; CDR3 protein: CASSSQGTTEAFF
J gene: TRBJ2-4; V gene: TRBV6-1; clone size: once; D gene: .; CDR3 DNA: TGTGCCAGCAGTGAAGAGGGGGGGGGACTATGGCTATCCACCAAAAACATTCAGTACTTC; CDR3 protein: CASSEEGGGLWLSTKNIQYF
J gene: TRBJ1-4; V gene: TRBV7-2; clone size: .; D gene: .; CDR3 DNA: TGTGCCAGCAGCCCCTGGGGCAGGATAGAAGAAAAACTGTTTTTT; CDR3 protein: CASSPWGRIEEKLFF
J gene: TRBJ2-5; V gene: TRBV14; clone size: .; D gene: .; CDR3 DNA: TGTGCCAGCAGCCGACTAGGTGCGGGGCTTGAGACCCAGTACTTC; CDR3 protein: CASSRLGAGLETQYF
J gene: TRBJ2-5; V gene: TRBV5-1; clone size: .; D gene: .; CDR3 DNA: TGCGCCAGCAGCCTGTCTCTCTACCAAGAGACCCAGTACTTC; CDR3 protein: CASSLSLYQETQYF
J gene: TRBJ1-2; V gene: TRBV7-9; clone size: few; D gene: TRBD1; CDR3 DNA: TGTGCCAGCACCTCGACAGGGATTGTTGATGGCTACACCTTC; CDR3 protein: CASTSTGIVDGYTF
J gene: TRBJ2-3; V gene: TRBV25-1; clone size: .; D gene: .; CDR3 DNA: TGTGCCAGCAGTGAACGAGGAAGCACAGATACGCAGTATTTT; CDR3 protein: CASSERGSTDTQYF
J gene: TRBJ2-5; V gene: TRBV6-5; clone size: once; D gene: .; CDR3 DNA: TGTGCCAGCAGTTACAAACTACTGGGGGCGTGGACCCAGTACTTC; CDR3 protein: CASSYKLLGAWTQYF
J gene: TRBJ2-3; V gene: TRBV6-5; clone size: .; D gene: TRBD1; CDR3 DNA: TGTGCCAGCAGTTACGACAGGGGAGGCACAGATACGCAGTATTTT; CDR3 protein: CASSYDRGGTDTQYF
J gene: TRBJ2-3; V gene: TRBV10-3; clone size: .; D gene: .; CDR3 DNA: TGTGCCATCGCGGGGACTAGCACAGATACGCAGTATTTT; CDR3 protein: CAIAGTSTDTQYF
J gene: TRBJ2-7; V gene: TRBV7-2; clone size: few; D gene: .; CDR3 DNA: TGTGCCAGCAGCTCGACGCCCGGAGACGAGCAGTACTTC; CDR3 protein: CASSSTPGDEQYF
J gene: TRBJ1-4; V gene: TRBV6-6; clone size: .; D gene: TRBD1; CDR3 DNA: TGTGCCAGCCGAACAGGGGTTGCAACTAATGAAAAACTGTTTTTT; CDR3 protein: CASRTGVATNEKLFF
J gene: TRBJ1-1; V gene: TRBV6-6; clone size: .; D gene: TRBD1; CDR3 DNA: TGTGCCAGCATAAGACAGGGCACTGAAGCTTTCTTT; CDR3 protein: CASIRQGTEAFF